The present TCR beta chain was sequenced within a study of T cells in Graves' hyperthyroidism and ophthalmopathy (dated by TCRdb to between 2018 and 2021). The study in broad terms: Peripheral blood samples were taken at initial diagnosis, before any treatment was given. The study also compared thyroid tissue and blood T-cell repertoires from roughly 6 Graves' hyperthyroidism patients. For training and testing, the 80 to 100 patients in the discovery cohort were randomly divided in a 7:3 ratio. TCR V-J signatures able to tell the groups apart were searched for in a discovery cohort of 90 to 100 patients, of whom roughly 42 had Graves' ophthalmopathy and roughly 58 had stable Graves' hyperthyroidism. Once sampling was done, hyperthyroidism patients were given methimazole at a starting dose of 30 mg daily, whereas ophthalmopathy patients were given high-dose intravenous methylprednisolone. Prospective prediction of ophthalmopathy was tested in an independent validation cohort consisting of 18 to 20 hyperthyroidism patients and around 16 patients who later progressed to ophthalmopathy. The paper reports TCR Vbeta CDR3 sequencing of fewer than 150 peripheral blood samples: approximately 43 ophthalmopathy, 75 to 80 hyperthyroidism and around 17 progressor patients.

Study-wide conclusions, independent of this receptor: No statistical method was used to set the sample size in advance, and investigators knew the group allocation. Most expanded thyroid clonotypes (frequency above 0.001) were also detected in blood, a finding suggesting that blood repertoires may reflect thyroid immune responses. Ophthalmopathy was separated from stable hyperthyroidism by a 13 V-J signature model, with approximately 89% sensitivity and about 81% specificity obtained in cross-validation and 80%/75% obtained in testing. In validation, the model predicted progression to ophthalmopathy a median of about 5.9 months before onset, with approximately 71% sensitivity and about 75% specificity.

This clonotype was observed at least ten times. Its target antigen remains unknown. No much larger clone exists at a distance of one base, and base qualities are not known. TCR beta CDR3 regions were amplified from RNA transcripts. A first-round RT-PCR of the TCR CDR3 used the HTBI primer set with the Qiagen OneStep RT-PCR kit. Libraries were constructed in a second round of multiplex PCR, after which size selection and purification were performed. The libraries were sequenced on an Illumina HiSeq2000 using paired-end 100 bp reads. Processing in the source paper ran as follows. SOAPnuke was used to process the raw data, removing reads that contained adapters or uncalled bases, had a mean Phred below 15, or lacked an exact match to the constant primer or identifier. High-quality paired reads were merged using COPE v1.2.5, and each unique nucleotide sequence was defined as a clonotype. MiTCR v1.1 was used to align the clonotypes against IMGT TRBV, TRBD and TRBJ reference segments. Only V-J combinations with frequency above 0.0001, covering 99.2% of repertoires, were analysed. The TCS score was defined as the ratio of F50 (clonal expansion) to E x V (chaos), calculated using BLOSUM62-based TCRdist between CDR3 peptides within each V-J. Welch's t-statistics and random forest reduced roughly 500 V-J features to fewer than 15, which were used in a naive Bayes classifier (R e1071). In-frame beta chains were kept once TCRdb had trimmed the public reads at Q25 with fastp and called clones with MiXCR. All rows with the same CDR3 protein become a single entry with the most common DNA and genes. The V and J calls here are based on TCRdb, not the publication. In this sample the table shows around 690,000 distinct CDR3 sequences, approximately 15% of which occur a single time. The biggest ten clones account for roughly a sixth of the sample.

Stable Graves' hyperthyroidism was defined as the absence of progression to ophthalmopathy over 18 months of follow-up. Hyperthyroidism patients were newly diagnosed, had a disease duration of under 2 months, and were aged 18 to 65 years. Patients with uncontrolled infections, other autoimmune diseases, pregnancy or lactation were excluded. Clinical symptoms, serum thyroxine and TRAb, thyroid ultrasound, and orbital computed tomography formed the basis for the diagnoses. PBMCs were isolated from around 10 ml of fresh peripheral blood by Ficoll-Paque density gradient centrifugation. Total RNA was extracted with Trizol reagent, and quality was checked on an Agilent 2100 Bioanalyzer. The CDR3 goes from the cysteine to the phenylalanine over 13 residues. Only CDR3 DNA remains: 39 bases, in frame from the first base. V was cut back by 3 bases and J by 4 bases, leaving a gap of 12 bases between them. The germline V gene (reference sequence) supplies CDR1 DFQATT and CDR2 SNEGSKA.

The clonotype originates from a man aged 50 or older with Graves' hyperthyroidism. Sample: blood. The receptor chain draws on TRBV20-1 and TRBJ2-5; TRBD2 is perhaps the D gene, given 6 matching bases. The DNA reads TGCAGTGCTAGTGGAGGGCCGGGAGAGACCCAGTACTTC. It codes for CSASGGPGETQYF.